The rows below give T cell receptor beta chains drawn from one sample of a study of blood T cell repertoires in COVID-19. The method was immunoSEQ multiplex PCR; TCRdb's version includes in-frame clones alone and lacks a portion of them. The sample includes around 120,000 clones, roughly 69% of them seen just once. Sequencing input: peripheral blood. The origin of the receptors is a man of 80 years or more with acute or convalescent COVID-19. CDR3s include the opening cysteine and the closing phenylalanine or tryptophan. Fields, in order: V gene, J gene, CDR3 protein.

>TRBV27|TRBJ1-2
CASSHFGDRINYGYTF
>TRBV27|TRBJ1-1
CASSRGTEAFF
>TRBV27|TRBJ1-6
CASSLGQGWNSPLHF
>TRBV7-8|TRBJ2-5
CASSLAAGQVTQYF
>TRBV28|TRBJ2-7
CASSSDPGTFLYEQYF
>TRBV7-8|TRBJ2-2
CASSPFAGELFF
>TRBV5-6|TRBJ2-3
CASSPGLAGPGGTDTQYF
>TRBV6-5|TRBJ1-5
CASRDRLPQHF
>TRBV7-6|TRBJ1-2
CASSWTEGGGYTF
>TRBV5-8|TRBJ2-4
CASSQDRARNIQYF
>TRBV7-6|TRBJ2-2
CASSLSNLNTGELFF
>TRBV2|TRBJ2-3
CASTQDRGPDTQYF
>TRBV4-3|TRBJ1-4
CASSQSRGRQGKLFF
>TRBV6-1|TRBJ2-3
CASTGTGTDTQYF
>TRBV9|TRBJ1-6
CASSWGGGSPLHF
>TRBV4-3|TRBJ1-6
CASSQEYSYNSPLHF
>TRBV2|TRBJ2-7
CASNRAGEGYEQYF
>TRBV15|TRBJ1-2
CATSRDQVYGYTF
>TRBV7-9|TRBJ2-5
CASSLLAGGPETQYF
>TRBV6-6|TRBJ1-2
CASSMDRVVGGYTF
>TRBV28|TRBJ2-7
CATFGGDEQYF
>TRBV7-2|TRBJ1-1
CASSIFLNTEAFF
>TRBV20-1|TRBJ2-7
CSASTVSGGPHYEQYF
>TRBV28|TRBJ1-2
CASSLPLFLTDFNYGYTF
>TRBV25-1|TRBJ2-1
CASSRSDNYNEQFF
>TRBV7-2|TRBJ2-5
CASERSGTREETQYF
>TRBV5-6|TRBJ2-1
CASSSTPANEQFF
>TRBV27|TRBJ1-6
CASSLGRGSPLHF
>TRBV4-3|TRBJ1-1
CASRLGVGSTEAFF
>TRBV9|TRBJ1-2
CASGQGSDYGYTF
>TRBV7-7|TRBJ2-1
CASSSGRAGGSEQFF
>TRBV9|TRBJ2-2
CASTSGGGRALNTGELFF
>TRBV19|TRBJ1-3
CATAGGRYSGNTIYF
>TRBV7-8|TRBJ2-7
CASSLDRAVSYEQYF
>TRBV23-1|TRBJ1-5
CASSQKNRPRDRVLNQPQHF
>TRBV18|TRBJ1-5
CASSPGTGVLNQPQHF
>TRBV3-1/TRBV3-2|TRBJ2-7
CASSPHEGGEQYF
>TRBV6-5|TRBJ2-3
CASKLGLARTDTQYF
>TRBV7-2|TRBJ2-1
CASSLVGGDSYNEQFF
>TRBV6-1|TRBJ2-7
CASSEVIGEEQYF
>TRBV30|TRBJ2-1
CAWKKLLTGNEQFF
>TRBV21-1|TRBJ2-7
CASSKARQGTEQYF
>TRBV15|TRBJ2-3
CATSARGSSTDTQYF
>TRBV5-1|TRBJ2-7
CASSLGTSGYEQYF
>TRBV4-1|TRBJ2-1
CASSPSGTSPYEQFF
>TRBV6-6|TRBJ2-5
CASVDRGVETQYF
>TRBV7-2|TRBJ2-1
CASSSTGAHNEQFF
>TRBV25-1|TRBJ2-3
CASSGGGGTQYF
>TRBV4-1|TRBJ1-1
CASSRDRDTEAFF
>TRBV6-5|TRBJ1-2
CASSSQGDPGYTF
>TRBV3-1/TRBV3-2|TRBJ2-5
CASSHGTSGRIETQYF